What follows are 17 T cell receptor beta chains derived from one specimen sequenced in a study of CD8 T cells in Susac syndrome. RNA was extracted with the RNeasy kit, and a quantity of roughly 0.5 to 1 ug was reverse transcribed using random hexamers. TCRdb reanalysed the immunoSEQ multiplex PCR reads using MiXCR and keeps one entry per CDR3 protein. This table has some 150,000 distinct CDR3 sequences, approximately 95% appearing once. The sequenced sample consisted of CD4+ T cells from PBMCs. Receptors were obtained from a human donor with Susac syndrome.

The J gene is TRBJ1-1, the V gene TRBV29-1, with D unclear. Germline CDR1 is SQVTM and CDR2 is ANQGSEA. Trimming pared 7 bases from V and 0 bases from J, leaving 9 bases between. The CDR3 runs to 12 residues. CDR3 sequence (DNA): TGCAGCGGTGGCAGCCTGAACACTGAAGCTTTCTTT. Translating it yields CSGGSLNTEAFF.

The V call is TRBV4-3, the J call TRBJ2-1, with no clear D. CDR1 and CDR2 (germline): LGHNA, YSLEER. Trimming cost V 0 bases and J 6 bases, with 9 bases left between them. The CDR3 consists of 14 residues. In DNA form, the CDR3 reads TGCGCCAGCAGCCAAGATCCGAAACCCAATGAGCAGTTCTTC. It codes for CASSQDPKPNEQFF.

The V and J genes are TRBV12-3 or TRBV12-4 and TRBJ2-5; D ambiguous. The V end lost 2 bases, the J end lost 5 bases, and 15 bases lay between the germline ends. The CDR3 runs to 15 residues. The CDR3 loop reads CASSLHRGLGETQYF. The DNA of the CDR3 is TGTGCCAGCAGTTTACACCGCGGCCTTGGTGAGACCCAGTACTTC.

This sequence joins TRBV4-1 and TRBJ1-5; D remains unclear. This CDR3 has 15 residues. The germline gives CDR1 MGHRA, CDR2 YSYEKL. V was cut by 3 bases and J by 0 bases, with 9 bases left in between. CDR3 in amino acids: CASSHGGNSNQPQHF. CDR3 bases: TGCGCCAGCAGCCATGGAGGCAATAGCAATCAGCCCCAGCATTTT.

CDR3 nucleotides: TGCAGCGTTGTGGAAGGGCTAAACACTGAAGCTTTCTTT. This gives the protein CSVVEGLNTEAFF. The chain joins TRBV29-1 to TRBJ1-1; D gene ambiguous. V was shortened by 4 bases and J by 2 bases, with 11 bases between the two germline ends. The CDR3 is made up of 13 amino acids. Germline CDR1 is SQVTM and CDR2 is ANQGSEA.

The chain uses TRBV9 and TRBJ2-7; possibly TRBD1 for D (5 bases). Between the trimmed V and J ends, which lost 0 bases and 0 bases, there was a span of 10 bases. The CDR3 runs to 15 residues. Germline V gene sequence: CDR1 SGDLS, CDR2 YYNGEE. CDR3 amino acids: CASSVGTSRSYEQYF. In DNA form, the CDR3 reads TGTGCCAGCAGCGTAGGGACATCTCGCTCCTACGAGCAGTACTTC.

The genes are TRBV20-1 and TRBJ2-6, with 7 bases fitting TRBD1. The ends lost 3 bases at V and 2 bases at J; junction bases unmatched: 13. The V gene's germline CDR1 is DFQATT and CDR2 SNEGSKA (reference sequence). The CDR3 contains 18 residues. The CDR3 DNA is TGCAGTGCTAGTTCCCCGTCCGGGACAGCCGCTGGGGCCAACGTCCTGACTTTC. As protein: CSASSPSGTAAGANVLTF.

The chain carries TRBV20-1 and TRBJ2-3, with 15 nucleotides matching TRBD2. This CDR3 comprises 16 residues. V lost 3 bases and J lost 3; bases outside the gene matches: 4. CDR1 and CDR2 (germline): DFQATT, SNEGSKA (reference sequence). The CDR3 region has the DNA TGCAGTGCTAGTGGACTAGCGGGAGGGACTACAGATACGCAGTATTTT. Translated, it gives CSASGLAGGTTDTQYF.

V gene TRBV5-1 combines with J gene TRBJ2-6, with D unclear. The CDR3 has 14 residues. Germline V CDR1 and CDR2: SGHRS, YFSETQ. Trimming stripped 4 bases from V and 2 bases from J, with 7 bases between. The chain's CDR3 is CASSADPGANVLTF. DNA for the CDR3: TGCGCCAGCAGCGCGGACCCTGGGGCCAACGTCCTGACTTTC.

This clonotype has just one count. The chain is built from TRBV4-3 and TRBJ2-2; D could derive from TRBD1 or TRBD2 (5 bases each). This CDR3 comprises 14 residues. Trimming took 6 bases from V and 3 from J, leaving 11 bases between them. Germline CDR1 and CDR2: LGHNA and YSLEER. CDR3 protein: CASREDTYTGELFF. CDR3 coding DNA: TGCGCCAGCAGGGAGGACACTTACACCGGGGAGCTGTTTTTT.

The chain recombines TRBV30 with TRBJ1-2; a weak D match, TRBD1 (5 bases). V lost 2 bases to trimming and J lost 2 bases, with 6 bases between them. CDR1 GTSNPN and CDR2 SVGIG come from the germline V gene (reference sequence). The CDR3 contains 12 residues. The chain's CDR3 is CAWSRGNYGYTF. The CDR3 coding sequence is TGTGCCTGGAGTCGGGGGAACTATGGCTACACCTTC.

The chain employs TRBV7-2 and TRBJ1-4; 8 nucleotides match TRBD1. The trim removed 5 bases at V and 5 bases at J, leaving 7 bases unmatched. The germline CDR1 and CDR2 sequences are SGHTA and FQGNSA. This CDR3 comprises 15 residues. CDR3 in DNA: TGTGCCAGCAGCACTAGGACAGGGCAAAATGAAAAACTGTTTTTT. It is translated as CASSTRTGQNEKLFF.

J is TRBJ2-3 and V is TRBV15, with TRBD2 as a possible D gene (6 bases). The length of the CDR3 is 14 residues. Trimming took off 8 bases at V and 6 bases at J, with 18 bases between the two ends. Germline lookup yields CDR1 LNHNV and CDR2 YYDKDF (reference sequence). The CDR3 reads CATGRTGTLDTQYF. The CDR3 nucleotides read TGTGCCACCGGAAGGACCGGGACTTTGGATACGCAGTATTTT.

The chain uses TRBV2 and TRBJ2-7; D is perhaps TRBD1 (5 bases). The CDR3 has 12 amino acids. Germline CDR1 is SNHLY and CDR2 is FYNNEI. The germline V and J ends were trimmed by 9 bases and 3 bases, with 12 bases remaining between them. The CDR3: CASRVDNYEQYF. The CDR3 nucleotides read TGTGCCAGTCGAGTGGACAACTACGAGCAGTACTTC. The full variable domain, its missing parts supplied by reference TRBV2 and TRBJ2-7, is EPEVTQTPSHQVTQMGQEVILRCVPISNHLYFYWYRQILGQKVEFLVSFYNNEISEKSEIFDDQFSVERPDGSNFTLKIRSTKLEDSAMYFCASRVDNYEQYFGPGTRLTVT.

The chain uses TRBV12-3 or TRBV12-4 and TRBJ1-5, with D unresolved. This CDR3 is 16 amino acids long. Trimming removed 2 bases from V and 2 bases from J, with 13 bases in between. This chain's CDR3 is CASSLPPGNGNQPQHF. The DNA for the CDR3 is TGTGCCAGCAGTTTACCCCCGGGGAATGGCAATCAGCCCCAGCATTTT.

There are a few counts of this clonotype. This chain connects TRBV30 to TRBJ2-7, with TRBD1 identical over 7 bases. The germline V gene has CDR1 GTSNPN and CDR2 SVGIG (reference sequence). V lost 2 bases and J lost 6; bases outside the gene matches: 10. The length of the CDR3 is 14 residues. CDR3 nucleotide sequence: TGTGCCTGGAGTCCCGGGACAGCTACCCTCGAGCAGTACTTC. This translates into CAWSPGTATLEQYF. Based on the CDR3 plus reference TRBV30 and TRBJ2-7, the full variable domain is SQTIHQWPATLVQPVGSPLSLECTVEGTSNPNLYWYRQAAGRGLQLLFYSVGIGQISSEVPQNLSASRPQDRQFILSSKKLLLSDSGFYLCAWSPGTATLEQYFGPGTRLTVT.

The chain uses TRBV29-1 and TRBJ1-1; D is ambiguous. Germline V gene lookup returns CDR1 SQVTM and CDR2 ANQGSEA. Trimming pared 7 bases from V and 6 bases from J, leaving 15 bases between. This CDR3 has 12 amino acids. CDR3 protein: CSAGNLGAEAFF. CDR3 nucleotide sequence: TGCAGCGCAGGAAATCTCGGCGCTGAAGCTTTCTTT. Variable domain in full (rest from reference TRBV29-1 and TRBJ1-1): SAVISQKPSRDICQRGTSLTIQCQVDSQVTMMFWYRQQPGQSLTLIATANQGSEATYESGFVIDKFPISRPNLTFSTLTVSNMSPEDSSIYLCSAGNLGAEAFFGQGTRLTVV.